The 5 T cell receptor beta chains presented below share a single source sample, sequenced in a study of metastatic and nonmetastatic thyroid tumors. MiXCR re-clonotyped the PCR reads for TCRdb. The table lists some 32,000 clones, around a fifth of them singletons. Before thyroid surgery, none of the patients had received any treatment. Sequencing was performed on blood. Receptors originate from a female donor with papillary thyroid cancer or a benign thyroid nodule (not recorded which). Some clones in this sample may be carry-over from other donors' samples.

In its sample, this clone was seen a few times. The chain has TRBV27 and TRBJ2-3; no firm D call. Trimming shortened V by 10 bases and J by 2 bases, and 13 bases separated the two germline ends. Per germline, CDR1 MNHEY and CDR2 SMNVEV (reference sequence). The length of the CDR3 is 13 residues. CDR3 bases: TGTGCCACCCAACCCAGCAACACAGATACGCAGTATTTT. The encoded protein is CATQPSNTDTQYF.

The rearrangement joins TRBV28 to TRBJ2-7, with 8 bases lining up with TRBD2. Germline trimming cut 4 bases from V and 4 bases from J; bases unmatched to any gene: 9. The length of the CDR3 is 15 residues. CDR1 is MDHEN, CDR2 SYDVKM, per germline. Written as DNA, the CDR3 is TGTGCCAGCAGTTCCGCCGCAGCGGGAGAGTACGAGCAGTACTTC. Translating it yields CASSSAAAGEYEQYF. Looking up the rest from reference TRBV28 and TRBJ2-7 gives the full variable domain: DVKVTQSSRYLVKRTGEKVFLECVQDMDHENMFWYRQDPGLGLRLIYFSYDVKMKEKGDIPEGYSVSREKKERFSLILESASTNQTSMYLCASSSAAAGEYEQYFGPGTRLTVT.

This clone is deemed medium-sized. This chain joins TRBV4-1 and TRBJ2-5; a weak D match, TRBD1 (6 bases). The ends were cut back, 1 base at V and 2 bases at J, with 11 bases in the middle. Germline V gives CDR1 MGHRA, CDR2 YSYEKL. The CDR3 covers 15 residues. CDR3 sequence: CASSQGSRGQETQYF. The CDR3 DNA reads TGCGCCAGCAGCCAAGGTAGCAGGGGTCAAGAGACCCAGTACTTC.

In its sample, this clone was seen many times. The chain is built from TRBV12-3 or TRBV12-4 and TRBJ2-6; either TRBD1 or TRBD2 may supply D (7 bases each). V was pared by 6 bases and J by 2 bases, with 20 bases between. The CDR3 runs to 18 residues. CDR3 nucleotides: TGTGCCAGCAGCCCCAGCCAGGGGGGGGGTCCTGGGGCCAACGTCCTGACTTTC. Translation gives CASSPSQGGGPGANVLTF.

This clone was counted a few times. The chain joins TRBV12-3 or TRBV12-4 to TRBJ1-2; TRBD1 might be the D (5 bases). V was clipped by 1 base and J by 5 bases, with 11 bases between them. This CDR3 region has 14 residues. The CDR3, as DNA: TGTGCCAGCAGTTTAGGAGCGGGACGTTATGGCTACACCTTC. As protein: CASSLGAGRYGYTF.